In this sample, the clone carrying this T cell receptor beta chain turned up a few times. Its antigen remains unknown. This sample includes further DNA sequences coding for the same CDR3. The data derive from a study of vaccination effects on CD4 cells after COVID-19. The V and J ends lost 3 bases and 5 bases respectively, with 7 bases between them. This CDR3 comprises 13 residues. The V gene's germline CDR1 is LNHNV and CDR2 YYDKDF (reference sequence). Sequencing used immunoSEQ multiplex PCR; TCRdb keeps in-frame clones, though not all of them. The profile shows under 85,000 clones, around 76% of them singletons. The study, taken as a whole, reports: From healthy vaccinees, only 1 of 255 vaccine-induced clones also reacted to common cold coronaviruses.

Viral peptide pool expansion of antigen-specific CD4+ T cells preceded sequencing in the ViraFEST assay. Upon completion of more than 9 days in culture, CD4+ T cells were isolated. The researchers cultured 1.5 million to 2.5 million PBMC per well with around 9.2 IU/ml IL-2 and roughly 10 ug/ml peptides. It was on days 3 and 7 that half the medium was replaced with IL-2 medium. This clonotype was sampled from a human donor who received a COVID-19 vaccine. The source was CD4+ T cells from PBMCs cultured with HCoV-229E spike peptides, collected before COVID-19 vaccination. The chain joins TRBV15 to TRBJ2-2; possible D gene TRBD1, 5 bases. This CDR3 is CATSSKGTGELFF. CDR3 nucleotides: TGTGCCACCAGCAGCAAGGGGACCGGGGAGCTGTTTTTT.